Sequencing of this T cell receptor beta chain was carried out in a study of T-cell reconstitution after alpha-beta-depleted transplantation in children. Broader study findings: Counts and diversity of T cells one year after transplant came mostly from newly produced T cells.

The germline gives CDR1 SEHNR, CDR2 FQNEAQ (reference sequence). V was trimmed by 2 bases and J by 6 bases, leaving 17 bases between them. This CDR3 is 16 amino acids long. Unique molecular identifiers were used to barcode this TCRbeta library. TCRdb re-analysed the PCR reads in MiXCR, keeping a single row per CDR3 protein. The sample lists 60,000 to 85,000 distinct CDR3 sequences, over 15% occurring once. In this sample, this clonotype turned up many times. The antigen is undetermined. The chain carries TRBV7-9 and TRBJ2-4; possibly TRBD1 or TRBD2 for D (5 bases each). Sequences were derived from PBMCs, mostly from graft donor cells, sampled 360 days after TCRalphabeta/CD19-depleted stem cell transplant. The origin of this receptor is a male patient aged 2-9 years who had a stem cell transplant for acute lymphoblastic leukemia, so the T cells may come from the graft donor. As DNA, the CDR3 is TGTGCCAGCAGCTTAAACAAGGGACGGACCACAAACATTCAGTACTTC. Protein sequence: CASSLNKGRTTNIQYF. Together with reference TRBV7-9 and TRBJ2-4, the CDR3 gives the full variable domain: DTGVSQNPRHKITKRGQNVTFRCDPISEHNRLYWYRQTLGQGPEFLTYFQNEAQLEKSRLLSDRFSAERPKGSFSTLEIQRTEQGDSAMYLCASSLNKGRTTNIQYFGAGTRLSVL.